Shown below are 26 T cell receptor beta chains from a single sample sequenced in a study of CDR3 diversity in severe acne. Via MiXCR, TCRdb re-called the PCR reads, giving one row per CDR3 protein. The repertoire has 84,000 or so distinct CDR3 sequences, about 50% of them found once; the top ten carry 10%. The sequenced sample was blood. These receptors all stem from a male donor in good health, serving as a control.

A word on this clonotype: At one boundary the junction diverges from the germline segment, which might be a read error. CDR3 loop: CASSSRVSCEQYF. The CDR3 region has the DNA TGTGCCAGCAGCTCCAGGGTTTCCTGCGAGCAGTACTTC. The chain recombines TRBV7-9 with TRBJ2-7; D is possibly TRBD1 (5 bases). Germline V gene data show CDR1 as SEHNR and CDR2 as FQNEAQ (reference sequence). The CDR3 has 13 residues.

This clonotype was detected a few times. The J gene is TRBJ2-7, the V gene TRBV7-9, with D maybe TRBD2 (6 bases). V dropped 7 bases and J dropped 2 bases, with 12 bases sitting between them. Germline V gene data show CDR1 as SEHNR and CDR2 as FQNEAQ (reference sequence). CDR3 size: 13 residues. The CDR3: CASTAGRTYEQYF. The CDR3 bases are TGTGCCAGCACGGCGGGGAGAACCTACGAGCAGTACTTC.

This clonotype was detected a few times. CDR3 in amino acids: CSARGATTDLDSPLHF. The CDR3 nucleotides are TGCAGTGCTAGAGGGGCGACGACAGACTTGGATTCACCCCTCCACTTT. The chain carries TRBV20-1 and TRBJ1-6; maybe TRBD1 (5 bases). Germline V CDR1 and CDR2: DFQATT, SNEGSKA (reference sequence). The CDR3 is made up of 16 amino acids. Trimming stripped 1 base from V and 8 bases from J, with 18 bases between.

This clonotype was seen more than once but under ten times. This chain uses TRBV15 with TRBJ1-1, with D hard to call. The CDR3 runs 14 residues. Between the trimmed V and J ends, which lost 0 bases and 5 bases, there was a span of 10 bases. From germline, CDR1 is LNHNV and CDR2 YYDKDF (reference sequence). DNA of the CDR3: TGTGCCACCAGCAGAGATCCGATGAGAACTGAAGCTTTCTTT. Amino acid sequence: CATSRDPMRTEAFF.

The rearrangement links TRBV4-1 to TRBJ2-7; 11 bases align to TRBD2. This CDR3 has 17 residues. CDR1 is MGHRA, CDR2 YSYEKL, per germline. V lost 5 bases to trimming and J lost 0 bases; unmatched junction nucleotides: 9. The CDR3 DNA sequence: TGCGCCAGCAGCGCGACCACCGGGACTAGCGGCTCCTACGAGCAGTACTTC. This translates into CASSATTGTSGSYEQYF.

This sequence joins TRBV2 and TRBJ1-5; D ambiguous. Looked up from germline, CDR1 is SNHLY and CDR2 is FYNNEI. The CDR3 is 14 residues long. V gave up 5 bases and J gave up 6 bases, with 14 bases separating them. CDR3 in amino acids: CASSYSGSTQPQHF. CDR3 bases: TGTGCCAGCAGTTACTCGGGGAGTACTCAGCCCCAGCATTTT.

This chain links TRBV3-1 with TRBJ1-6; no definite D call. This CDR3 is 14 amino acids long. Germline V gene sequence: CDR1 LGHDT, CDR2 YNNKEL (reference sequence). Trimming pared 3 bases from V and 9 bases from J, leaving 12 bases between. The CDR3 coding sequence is TGTGCCAGCAGCCACCAATGGGCCGGTTCACCCCTCCACTTT. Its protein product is CASSHQWAGSPLHF.

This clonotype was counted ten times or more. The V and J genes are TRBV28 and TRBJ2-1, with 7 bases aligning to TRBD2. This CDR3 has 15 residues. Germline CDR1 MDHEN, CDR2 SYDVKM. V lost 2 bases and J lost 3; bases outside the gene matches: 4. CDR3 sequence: CASSLTRGYYNEQFF. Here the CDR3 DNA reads TGTGCCAGCAGTTTAACGCGGGGGTACTACAATGAGCAGTTCTTC.

The CDR3 sequence is CASSLKAGVVYEQYF. CDR3 DNA: TGTGCCAGCAGCTTGAAAGCGGGAGTGGTCTACGAGCAGTACTTC. The rearrangement uses TRBV7-9 and TRBJ2-7; TRBD2 aligns across 8 bases. The CDR3 runs to 15 residues. Trimming at V came to 3 bases and at J to 3 bases, leaving 7 bases not matched to a gene. The V gene's germline CDR1 is SEHNR and CDR2 FQNEAQ (reference sequence). The variable domain in full, completed from reference TRBV7-9 and TRBJ2-7, reads DTGVSQNPRHKITKRGQNVTFRCDPISEHNRLYWYRQTLGQGPEFLTYFQNEAQLEKSRLLSDRFSAERPKGSFSTLEIQRTEQGDSAMYLCASSLKAGVVYEQYFGPGTRLTVT.

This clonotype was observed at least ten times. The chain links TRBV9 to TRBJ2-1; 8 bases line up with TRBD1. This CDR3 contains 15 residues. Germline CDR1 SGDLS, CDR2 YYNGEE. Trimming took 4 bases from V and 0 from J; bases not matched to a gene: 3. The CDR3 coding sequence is TGTGCCAGCAGCAGACAGGGGAACTCCTACAATGAGCAGTTCTTC. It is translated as CASSRQGNSYNEQFF.

CDR3: CASSPLGPGSSYEQYF. The CDR3 bases are TGTGCCAGCAGCCCCCTAGGGCCAGGGAGTTCCTACGAGCAGTACTTC. The chain has TRBV4-2 and TRBJ2-7; D tentatively reads TRBD1 or TRBD2 (5 bases each). Trimming removed 4 bases from V and 1 base from J, with 17 bases in between. Looked up from germline, CDR1 is LGHNA and CDR2 is YNFKEQ. The CDR3 runs to 16 residues.

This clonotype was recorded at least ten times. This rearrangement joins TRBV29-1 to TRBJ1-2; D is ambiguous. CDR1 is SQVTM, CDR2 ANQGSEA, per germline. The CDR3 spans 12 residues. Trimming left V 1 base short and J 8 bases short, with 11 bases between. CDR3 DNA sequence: TGCAGCGTTGAAGGAGGCCAAGGGGGCTACACCTTC. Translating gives CSVEGGQGGYTF.

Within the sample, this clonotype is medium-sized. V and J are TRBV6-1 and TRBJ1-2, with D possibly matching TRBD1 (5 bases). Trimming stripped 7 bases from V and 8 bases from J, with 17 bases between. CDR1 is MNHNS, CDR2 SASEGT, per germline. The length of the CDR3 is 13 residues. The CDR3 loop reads CASTDVGVGGYTF. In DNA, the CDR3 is TGTGCCAGCACCGACGTGGGGGTGGGCGGCTACACCTTC.

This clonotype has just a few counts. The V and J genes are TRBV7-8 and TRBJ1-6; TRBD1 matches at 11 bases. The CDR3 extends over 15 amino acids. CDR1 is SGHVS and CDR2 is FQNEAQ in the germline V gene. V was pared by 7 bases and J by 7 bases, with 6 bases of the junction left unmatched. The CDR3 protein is CASISDRGRNSPLHF. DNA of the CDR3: TGTGCCAGCATCTCGGACAGGGGGCGAAATTCACCCCTCCACTTT.

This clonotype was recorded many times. CDR3 protein: CASSEPYSTGEQYF. In DNA form, the CDR3 reads TGTGCCAGCAGTGAACCTTACTCCACTGGCGAGCAGTACTTC. The chain is built from TRBV2 and TRBJ2-7, with D unclear. CDR1 is SNHLY, CDR2 FYNNEI, per germline. CDR3 length: 14 amino acids. The ends were cut back, 2 bases at V and 6 bases at J, with 14 bases in the middle.

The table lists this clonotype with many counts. CDR3 sequence (DNA): TGTGCCAGCAGCTCGATAGCGGGGCCCTACAATGAGCAGTTCTTC. Translating gives CASSSIAGPYNEQFF. The V gene is TRBV7-3, the J gene TRBJ2-7; 8 bases match TRBD2. The J call may be faulty, since TRBJ2-1 better matches the DNA end. The germline CDR1 and CDR2 sequences are SGHTA and FQGTGA. This CDR3 comprises 15 residues.

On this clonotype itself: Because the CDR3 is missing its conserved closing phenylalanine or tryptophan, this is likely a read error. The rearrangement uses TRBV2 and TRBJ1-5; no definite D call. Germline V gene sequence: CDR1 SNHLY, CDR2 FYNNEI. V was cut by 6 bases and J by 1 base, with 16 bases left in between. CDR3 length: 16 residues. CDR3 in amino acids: CASRARTGGSNQPQHS. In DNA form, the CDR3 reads TGTGCCAGCAGGGCGAGGACCGGAGGAAGCAATCAGCCCCAGCATTCT.

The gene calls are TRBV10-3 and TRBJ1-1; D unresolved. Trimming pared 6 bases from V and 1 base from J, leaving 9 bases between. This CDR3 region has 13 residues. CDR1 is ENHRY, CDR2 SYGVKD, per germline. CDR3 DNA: TGTGCCATCAGGGACGAGCCGAACACTGAAGCTTTCTTT. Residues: CAIRDEPNTEAFF.

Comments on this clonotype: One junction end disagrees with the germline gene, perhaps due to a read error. DNA for the CDR3: TGTGCCAGCAACCTAGACAGGTTGTACGAGCAGCACTTC. Amino acids: CASNLDRLYEQHF. The chain carries TRBV11-1 and TRBJ2-7; perhaps TRBD1 as D (6 bases). Germline CDR1 SGHAT, CDR2 FQDESV (reference sequence). This CDR3 is built from 13 residues. The entire variable domain, with the rest obtained from reference TRBV11-1 and TRBJ2-7, is as follows: EAEVAQSPRYKITEKSQAVAFWCDPISGHATLYWYRQILGQGPELLVQFQDESVVDDSQLPKDRFSAERLKGVDSTLKIQPAELGDSAMYLCASNLDRLYEQHFGPGTRLTVT.

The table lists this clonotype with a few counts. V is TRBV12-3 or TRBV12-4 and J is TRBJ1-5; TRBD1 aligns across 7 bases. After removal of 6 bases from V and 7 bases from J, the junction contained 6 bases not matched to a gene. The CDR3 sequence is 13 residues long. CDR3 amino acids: CASSNTGAQPQHF. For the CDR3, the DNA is TGTGCCAGCAGCAATACAGGGGCCCAGCCCCAGCATTTT.

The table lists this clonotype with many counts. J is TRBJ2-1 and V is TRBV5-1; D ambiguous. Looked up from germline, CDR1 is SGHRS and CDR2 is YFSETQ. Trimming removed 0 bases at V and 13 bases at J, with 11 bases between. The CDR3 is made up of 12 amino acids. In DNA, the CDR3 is TGCGCCAGCAGCTTGGACGACGGTACCCAGTTCTTC. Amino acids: CASSLDDGTQFF.

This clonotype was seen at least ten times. The CDR3 coding sequence is TGTGCCAGCAGCTCCCCCTACGAGCAGTACTTC. It yields the protein CASSSPYEQYF. V gene TRBV28 combines with J gene TRBJ2-7; D unresolved. Germline V CDR1 and CDR2: MDHEN, SYDVKM. Trimming stripped 6 bases from V and 2 bases from J, with 5 bases between. The CDR3 spans 11 residues.

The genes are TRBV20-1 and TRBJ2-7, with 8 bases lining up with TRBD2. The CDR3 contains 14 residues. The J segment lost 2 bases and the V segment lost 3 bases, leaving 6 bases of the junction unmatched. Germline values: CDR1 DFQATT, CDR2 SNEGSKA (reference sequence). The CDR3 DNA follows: TGCAGTGCTAGTATGCGGGGGGCCCCCTACGAGCAGTACTTC. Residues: CSASMRGAPYEQYF.

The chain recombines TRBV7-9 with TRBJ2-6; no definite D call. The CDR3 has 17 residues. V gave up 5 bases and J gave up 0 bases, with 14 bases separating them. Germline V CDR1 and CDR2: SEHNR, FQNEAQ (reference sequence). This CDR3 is CASSPQTRVSGANVLTF. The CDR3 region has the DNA TGTGCCAGCAGCCCCCAGACACGGGTCTCTGGGGCCAACGTCCTGACTTTC.

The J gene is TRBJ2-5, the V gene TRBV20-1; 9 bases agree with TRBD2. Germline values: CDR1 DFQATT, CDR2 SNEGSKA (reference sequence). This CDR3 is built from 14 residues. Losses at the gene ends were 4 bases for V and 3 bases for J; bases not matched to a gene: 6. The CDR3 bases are TGCAGTGCTAATCCGTCTAGCGGGGAAGAGACCCAGTACTTC. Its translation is CSANPSSGEETQYF.

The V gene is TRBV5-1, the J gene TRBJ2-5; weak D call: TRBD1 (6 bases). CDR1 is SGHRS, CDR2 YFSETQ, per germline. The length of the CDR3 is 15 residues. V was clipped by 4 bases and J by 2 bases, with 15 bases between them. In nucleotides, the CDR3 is TGCGCCAGCAGCCGACAGGCAGCGGATCAAGAGACCCAGTACTTC. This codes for CASSRQAADQETQYF.